One and the same sample provided the 8 T cell receptor beta chains below, sequenced in a study of blood T cells in healthy people across ages (dated by TCRdb to between 2014 and 2017). Library construction relied on 5' RACE. The instrument given in TCRdb is Illumina HiSeq 2500. A second roughly 7 to 12 cycle PCR used a sample-barcoded 5' primer and a J-beta primer mix. The public reads were quality trimmed at Q25 with fastp and then assembled into clones with MiXCR by TCRdb, keeping productive beta chains. Rows matching on CDR3 protein sequence are summarized as one entry with the most common DNA and genes. Here the sample has roughly 800,000 distinct CDR3 sequences; approximately 25% occur a single time. The ten largest clones represent more than 3% of the sample. These data also formed part of another study, on T cells of mothers and their children.

Sample: blood. Source of these receptors: a boy aged 5-17 years in good health.

The V gene is TRBV7-9, the J gene TRBJ2-5, with D possibly being TRBD2 (6 bases). The last part of the DNA fits TRBJ2-7 better; the J call may be wrong. This CDR3 has 13 amino acids. From germline, CDR1 is SEHNR and CDR2 FQNEAQ (reference sequence). In nucleotides, the CDR3 is TGTGCCAGCAGACCGGGGACTTCTGGCGAGCAGTACTTC. Translated: CASRPGTSGEQYF.

The rearrangement uses TRBV29-1 and TRBJ1-1, with D possibly matching TRBD1 (5 bases). There are 12 residues in the CDR3. Germline assignment: CDR1 SQVTM and CDR2 ANQGSEA. Deletions cut 7 bases from V and 4 bases from J, with 13 bases between. The CDR3 is CSATRGGTEAFF. The CDR3 DNA sequence: TGCAGCGCGACCCGGGGGGGCACTGAAGCTTTCTTT.

Regarding this clonotype: At one end, the junction sequence differs from germline, possibly due to a read error. The rearrangement uses TRBV6-1 and TRBJ2-5; tentative D call: TRBD1 (6 bases). The CDR3 is 16 residues long. CDR1 is MNHNS, CDR2 SASEGT, per germline. The chain's CDR3 is CACSPISGVYQETQYF. CDR3 DNA sequence: TGTGCCTGCAGCCCAATATCAGGGGTCTACCAAGAGACCCAGTACTTC.

CDR3 sequence (DNA): TGTGCCATCAATACAGGGGGACATTCACCCCTCCACTTT. It translates to CAINTGGHSPLHF. This chain links TRBV28 with TRBJ1-6; 8 bases align to TRBD1. With V trimmed by 10 bases and J by 8 bases, 7 bases remained unmatched. The length of the CDR3 is 13 residues. Germline CDR1 MDHEN, CDR2 SYDVKM.

This clonotype was found a few times. The CDR3 loop reads CSVVGSSGANVLTF. The CDR3, as DNA: TGCAGCGTTGTGGGGAGCTCTGGGGCCAACGTCCTGACTTTC. The V gene is TRBV29-1, the J gene TRBJ2-6; possibly TRBD2 for D (5 bases). From germline, CDR1 is SQVTM and CDR2 ANQGSEA. V dropped 4 bases and J dropped 0 bases, with 7 bases sitting between them. The CDR3 sequence is 14 residues long.

The sample holds a few counts of this clonotype. The chain couples TRBV4-3 to TRBJ2-2; TRBD2 matches at 11 bases. Unmatched junction bases numbered 8, after V lost 5 bases and J lost 6 bases. Germline-derived CDR1 and CDR2 are LGHNA and YSLEER. This CDR3 has 16 residues. DNA of the CDR3: TGCGCCAGCAGCAAGACTAGCGGGATTGTGGCCGGGGAGCTGTTTTTT. Its translation is CASSKTSGIVAGELFF.

This clonotype was detected a few times. V and J are TRBV9 and TRBJ1-4; tentative D call: TRBD1 (5 bases). The germline gives CDR1 SGDLS, CDR2 YYNGEE. The V and J ends lost 4 bases and 5 bases respectively, with 18 bases between them. The CDR3 has 16 amino acids. This chain's CDR3 is CASSPKGEGRNEKLFF. In nucleotides, the CDR3 is TGTGCCAGCAGCCCCAAGGGTGAGGGGCGGAATGAAAAACTGTTTTTT.

This clonotype has at least ten counts. The rearrangement links TRBV15 to TRBJ2-3; 11 nucleotides agree with TRBD2. V shed 1 base and J 1 base; nucleotides not matched to a gene: 4. Per the germline V gene, CDR1 is LNHNV and CDR2 is YYDKDF (reference sequence). CDR3 length: 17 amino acids. CDR3 sequence (DNA): TGTGCCACCAGCAGAGGTGGGACTAGCGGCGGCACAGATACGCAGTATTTT. Amino acid sequence: CATSRGGTSGGTDTQYF.